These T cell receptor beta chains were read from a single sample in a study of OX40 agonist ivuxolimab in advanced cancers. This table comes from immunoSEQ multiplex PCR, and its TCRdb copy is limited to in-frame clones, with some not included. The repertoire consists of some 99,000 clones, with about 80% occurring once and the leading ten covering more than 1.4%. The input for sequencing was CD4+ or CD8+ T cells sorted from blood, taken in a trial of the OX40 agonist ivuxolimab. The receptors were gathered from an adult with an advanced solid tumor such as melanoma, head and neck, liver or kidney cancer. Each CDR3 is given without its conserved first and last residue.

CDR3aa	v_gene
ASLTGTATYEQY	TRBV28
ASSLSEGATQY	TRBV5-7
ASSQLNRDTYEQY	TRBV14
ASSTPLTYEQY	TRBV18
ASSQAHSNQPQH	TRBV2
ATSSSWGQGGEGYT	TRBV15
ASSDPTGLFSGEQY	TRBV19
ASSVAGDGDTQY	TRBV7-3
ASSRPGRAITGELF	TRBV4-2
ASSYSPRVEQY	TRBV6-5
ASGGLGYGYT	TRBV6-1
ASRLDRGHNQPQH	TRBV28
ASSPMVGLAGVRNIQY	TRBV5-4
ASGSWGNTDTQY	TRBV28
ASRVASGGTVEF	TRBV6-5
ASSSTGGGETQY	TRBV7-9
ASSSPGPYGYT	TRBV5-4
ASTQRGSSYEQY	TRBV27
ASRGQRAIYEQY	TRBV28
ASTRTSGVSYEQY	TRBV6-1
ASIREVGANVLT	TRBV2
ASSLEGTFSGNTIY	TRBV5-5
AISESWQGISTDTQY	TRBV10-3